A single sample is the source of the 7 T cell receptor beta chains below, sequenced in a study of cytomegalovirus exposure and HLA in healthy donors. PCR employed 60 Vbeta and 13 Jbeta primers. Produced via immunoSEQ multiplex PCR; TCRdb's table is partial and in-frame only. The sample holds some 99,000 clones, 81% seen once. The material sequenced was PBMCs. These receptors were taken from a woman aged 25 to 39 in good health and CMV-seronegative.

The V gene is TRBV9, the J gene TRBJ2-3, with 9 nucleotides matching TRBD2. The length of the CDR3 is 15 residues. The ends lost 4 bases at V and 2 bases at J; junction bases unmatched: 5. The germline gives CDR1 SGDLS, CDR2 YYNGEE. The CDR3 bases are TGTGCCAGCAGCCTACGACTAGCGGCCACAGATACGCAGTATTTT. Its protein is CASSLRLAATDTQYF. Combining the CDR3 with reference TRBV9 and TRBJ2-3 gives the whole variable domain DSGVTQTPKHLITATGQRVTLRCSPRSGDLSVYWYQQSLDQGLQFLIQYYNGEERAKGNILERFSAQQFPDLHSELNLSSLELGDSALYFCASSLRLAATDTQYFGPGTRLTVL.

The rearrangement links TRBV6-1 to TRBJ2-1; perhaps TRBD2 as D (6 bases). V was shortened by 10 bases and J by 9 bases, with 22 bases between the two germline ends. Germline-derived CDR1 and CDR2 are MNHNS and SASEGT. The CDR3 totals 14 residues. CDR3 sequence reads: CATRRDSAWGEQFF. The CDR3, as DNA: TGTGCCACCCGCCGGGACTCAGCGTGGGGTGAGCAGTTCTTC.

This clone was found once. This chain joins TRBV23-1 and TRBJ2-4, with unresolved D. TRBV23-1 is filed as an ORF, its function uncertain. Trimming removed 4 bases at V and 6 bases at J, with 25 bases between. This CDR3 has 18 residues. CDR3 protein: CASSLPVPGIWNLNIQYF. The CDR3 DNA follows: TGCGCCAGCAGTCTCCCCGTACCAGGCATTTGGAATCTAAACATTCAGTACTTC.

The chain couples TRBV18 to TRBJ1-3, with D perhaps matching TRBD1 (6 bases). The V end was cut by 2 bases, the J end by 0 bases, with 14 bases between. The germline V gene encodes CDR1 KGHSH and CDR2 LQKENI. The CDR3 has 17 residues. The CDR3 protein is CASSPTAQGSSGNTIYF. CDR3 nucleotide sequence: TGTGCCAGCTCACCAACTGCACAGGGATCCTCTGGAAACACCATATATTTT.

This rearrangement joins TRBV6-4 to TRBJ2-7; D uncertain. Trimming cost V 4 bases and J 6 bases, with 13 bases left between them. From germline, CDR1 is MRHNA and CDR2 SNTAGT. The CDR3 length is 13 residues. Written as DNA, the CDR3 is TGTGCCAGCAGTGTGACACCAGGTTCCGAGCAGTACTTC. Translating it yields CASSVTPGSEQYF.

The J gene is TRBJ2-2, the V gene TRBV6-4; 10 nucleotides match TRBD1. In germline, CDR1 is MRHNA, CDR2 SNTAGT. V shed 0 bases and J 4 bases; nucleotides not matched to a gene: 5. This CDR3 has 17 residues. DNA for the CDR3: TGTGCCAGCAGTGACTCCGGGACAGGGGTCCTCACCGGGGAGCTGTTTTTT. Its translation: CASSDSGTGVLTGELFF.

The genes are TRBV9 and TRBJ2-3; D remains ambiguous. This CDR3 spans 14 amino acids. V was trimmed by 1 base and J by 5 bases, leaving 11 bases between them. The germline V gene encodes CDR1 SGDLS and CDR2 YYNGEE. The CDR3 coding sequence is TGTGCCAGCAGCGTAAGGTCTCTAGAAGATACGCAGTATTTT. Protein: CASSVRSLEDTQYF.